Included here is one T cell receptor beta chain sequence, with context. Antigen: not known. No DNA is shown, since the ends of the CDR3 on it are uncertain; the CDR3 is the one TCRdb lists. Time point meaning: late sampling 161 to 241 days after vaccination in three convalescent patients. Indicated treatment: roughly 11-day PBMC culture with coronavirus spike peptide pools or control peptides (ViraFEST assay). The CDR3 comprises 15 residues, both ends counted. Researchers used the Oncomine TCR Beta short-read assay to sequence DNA from cultured CD4+ T cells. TCRdb processed the PCR reads anew with MiXCR; each CDR3 protein has one entry. The sample lists about 23,000 distinct CDR3 sequences, 43% occurring once. The sample comes from a study of vaccination and CD4 T cells after COVID-19. Study information: Post-COVID draws came a median approximately 93 days after diagnosis (range 35 to 161). Overlapping spike peptides of SARS-CoV-2, HCoV-NL63, HCoV-OC43 and HCoV-229E stimulated the cells. Samples after vaccination came a median approximately 66 days past dose two, ranging 14 to 241.

Specimen: CD4+ T cells from blood, cultured in vitro, collected about 7 months after SARS-CoV-2 vaccination. This sequence originates from a human donor who had recovered from COVID-19. This sequence joins TRBV21-1 and TRBJ2-7; the D segment call TRBD2 is taken from the table without a DNA check. TRBV21-1 is a pseudogene. CDR3 protein: CATTVGSGSSYEQYF.